The 13 T cell receptor beta chains in this list originate from one sample, sequenced in a study of cytomegalovirus exposure and HLA in healthy donors. PCR employed 60 Vbeta and 13 Jbeta primers. TCRdb's copy holds only in-frame clones and misses some; the assay was immunoSEQ multiplex PCR. The sample lists 99,000 or so clones, about 74% occurring once. Sequencing input: PBMCs. These receptors originate from a man aged 55 to 70 in good health and CMV-seropositive.

CDR3 residues: CASSPAGRGLGGYTF. CDR3 nucleotides: TGTGCCAGCAGCCCGGCGGGGCGGGGGCTCGGTGGCTACACCTTC. The genes are TRBV11-2 and TRBJ1-2; D possibly corresponds to TRBD1 (6 bases). Germline-derived CDR1 and CDR2 are SGHAT and FQNNGV. The CDR3 spans 15 residues. V was pared by 5 bases and J by 7 bases, with 20 bases between. Full variable domain (outside the CDR3, taken from reference TRBV11-2 and TRBJ1-2): EAGVAQSPRYKIIEKRQSVAFWCNPISGHATLYWYQQILGQGPKLLIQFQNNGVVDDSQLPKDRFSAERLKGVDSTLKIQPAKLEDSAVYLCASSPAGRGLGGYTFGSGTRLTVV.

This clone has just one count. CDR3 loop: CASSSSGTGTGELFF. The CDR3 DNA sequence: TGTGCCAGCAGTTCTTCCGGGACAGGGACCGGGGAGCTGTTTTTT. The chain couples TRBV28 to TRBJ2-2, with 9 bases identical to TRBD1. CDR3 length equals 15 residues. The J segment lost 5 bases and the V segment lost 4 bases, leaving 5 bases of the junction unmatched. CDR1 and CDR2 from the germline V gene are MDHEN and SYDVKM.

This clone was picked up a small number of times. The chain combines TRBV6-5 with TRBJ2-7; D possibly corresponds to TRBD2 (6 bases). Trimming removed 2 bases at V and 5 bases at J, with 16 bases between. This CDR3 contains 15 residues. CDR1 is MNHEY and CDR2 is SVGAGI in the germline V gene. CDR3: CASSYLGTPGDEQYF. In DNA form, the CDR3 reads TGTGCCAGCAGTTACCTCGGGACGCCGGGAGACGAGCAGTACTTC.

The chain joins TRBV30 to TRBJ1-4; TRBD1 aligns across 10 bases. The junction had 8 bases not matched to a gene; V was cut back by 3 bases and J by 7 bases. Looked up from germline, CDR1 is GTSNPN and CDR2 is SVGIG (reference sequence). The CDR3 is made up of 15 amino acids. The CDR3 DNA reads as TGTGCCTGGAGCACAAAGACAGGGGGCGGTGAAAAACTGTTTTTT. This encodes CAWSTKTGGGEKLFF.

The chain recombines TRBV10-1 with TRBJ1-3; D is undetermined. In germline, CDR1 is WNHNN, CDR2 SYGVQD (reference sequence). The CDR3 is made up of 15 amino acids. With 6 bases removed from V and 0 bases from J, the gap between germline ends came to 12 bases. The CDR3 is CASRNSPSSGNTIYF. The CDR3 DNA reads TGCGCCAGCAGAAACAGTCCGAGCTCTGGAAACACCATATATTTT.

V is TRBV5-6 and J is TRBJ2-2; 11 bases line up with TRBD1. Germline CDR1 SGHDT, CDR2 YYEEEE. The trim removed 1 base at V and 3 bases at J, leaving 11 bases unmatched. CDR3 length: 19 amino acids. The CDR3 bases are TGTGCCAGCAGCTTGCCCGTCTGGGACAGGGGGTCGGACACCGGGGAGCTGTTTTTT. It yields the protein CASSLPVWDRGSDTGELFF.

CDR3 sequence: CASMMTQTEAFF. In nucleotides, the CDR3 is TGTGCCAGCATGATGACACAGACTGAAGCTTTCTTT. This sequence joins TRBV6-1 and TRBJ1-1, with D unclear. Germline assignment: CDR1 MNHNS and CDR2 SASEGT. The CDR3 is 12 residues long. The V end was cut by 7 bases, the J end by 5 bases, with 11 bases between.

The V call is TRBV2, the J call TRBJ2-6, with 7 bases matching TRBD1. CDR3 length: 19 amino acids. With V trimmed by 4 bases and J by 6 bases, 18 bases remained unmatched. Germline V lookup: CDR1 SNHLY, CDR2 FYNNEI. CDR3 amino acids: CASSALRDRPGSMANVLTF. The DNA of the CDR3 is TGTGCCAGCAGTGCTCTTAGGGACAGACCTGGCTCTATGGCCAACGTCCTGACTTTC. The variable domain in full, with the rest retrieved from reference TRBV2 and TRBJ2-6, is EPEVTQTPSHQVTQMGQEVILRCVPISNHLYFYWYRQILGQKVEFLVSFYNNEISEKSEIFDDQFSVERPDGSNFTLKIRSTKLEDSAMYFCASSALRDRPGSMANVLTFGAGSRLTVL.

The V call is TRBV18, the J call TRBJ2-2; D not certain. V dropped 0 bases and J dropped 4 bases, with 3 bases sitting between them. Germline V gene data show CDR1 as KGHSH and CDR2 as LQKENI. This CDR3 contains 13 residues. The CDR3 DNA follows: TGTGCCAGCTCACCACCGAGCACCGGGGAGCTGTTTTTT. Translating it yields CASSPPSTGELFF.

The V call is TRBV19, the J call TRBJ1-1; perhaps TRBD1 as D (6 bases). V was clipped by 5 bases and J by 1 base, with 14 bases between them. The CDR3 covers 15 residues. Germline CDR1 and CDR2: LNHDA and SQIVND (reference sequence). As DNA, the CDR3 is TGTGCCAGTAGTTCGCAGGGACACAGGAACACTGAAGCTTTCTTT. The encoded protein is CASSSQGHRNTEAFF.

With respect to this clone: At one end the junction does not follow the germline gene, possibly because of a read error. The chain combines TRBV7-7 with TRBJ2-7; 7 bases map to TRBD2. Germline V gene data show CDR1 as SSHAT and CDR2 as FNYEAQ (reference sequence). The length of the CDR3 is 16 residues. This chain's CDR3 is CASSLARRERPYEQYF. For the CDR3, the DNA is TGTGCTAGCAGCTTAGCGCGGCGGGAGAGACCGTACGAGCAGTACTTC.

V is TRBV6-1 and J is TRBJ2-3; 7 nucleotides line up with TRBD1. The CDR3 loop spans 15 amino acids. V lost 6 bases and J lost 4; bases outside the gene matches: 10. Per germline, CDR1 MNHNS and CDR2 SASEGT. The CDR3: CASREKGQSPDTQYF. In DNA, the CDR3 is TGTGCCAGCAGAGAAAAGGGACAGAGCCCAGATACGCAGTATTTT.

The chain combines TRBV27 with TRBJ2-5; TRBD2 aligns across 7 bases. Per the germline V gene, CDR1 is MNHEY and CDR2 is SMNVEV (reference sequence). Unmatched junction bases numbered 6, after V lost 2 bases and J lost 3 bases. The CDR3 loop spans 15 amino acids. CDR3 residues: CASSLRSAGKETQYF. CDR3 DNA: TGTGCCAGCAGTTTACGTTCAGCGGGGAAAGAGACCCAGTACTTC.